The entry below gives a single TCR beta chain sequence along with its context. Its antigen is still unknown. This entry belongs to a study of CD8+ T cells in alopecia areata. Findings and caveats of the study: Scalp clonality, together with expanded CD8+ clones among the top 100, fell significantly with tofacitinib. Persistence of many expanded lesional clones was seen in scalp and blood during tofacitinib.

Germline values: CDR1 SGHDT, CDR2 YYEEEE. CDR3 size: 11 residues. The germline V and J ends were trimmed by 3 bases and 9 bases, with 9 bases remaining between them. Treatment meaning: oral pan-JAK inhibitor, 5-10 mg twice daily. Once RNA had been extracted, it was reverse transcribed into cDNA to act as the sequencing template. Sequenced by immunoSEQ multiplex PCR; TCRdb stores in-frame clones only, minus some. Of 140,000 to 150,000 clones in the sample, 45% to 60% were seen once. The genes are TRBV5-6 and TRBJ2-5; D perhaps matches TRBD2 (6 bases). The receptor was isolated from a human donor with alopecia areata. The sample was CD8+ T cells sorted from blood, taken at week 4, from a patient treated with tofacitinib. CDR3 in DNA: TGTGCCAGCAGCTGGGGCGGGGCCCAGTACTTC. Its protein is CASSWGGAQYF.